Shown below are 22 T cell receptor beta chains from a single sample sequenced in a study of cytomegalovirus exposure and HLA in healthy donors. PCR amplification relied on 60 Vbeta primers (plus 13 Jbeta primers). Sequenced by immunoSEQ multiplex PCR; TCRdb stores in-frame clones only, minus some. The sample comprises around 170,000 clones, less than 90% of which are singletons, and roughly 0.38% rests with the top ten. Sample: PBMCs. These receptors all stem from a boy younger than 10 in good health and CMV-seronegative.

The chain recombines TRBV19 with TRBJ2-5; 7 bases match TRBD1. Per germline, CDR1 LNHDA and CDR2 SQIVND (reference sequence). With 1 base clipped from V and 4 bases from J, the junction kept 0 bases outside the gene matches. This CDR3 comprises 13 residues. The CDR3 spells CASSIGDRETQYF. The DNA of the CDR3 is TGTGCCAGTAGTATAGGGGACAGAGAGACCCAGTACTTC.

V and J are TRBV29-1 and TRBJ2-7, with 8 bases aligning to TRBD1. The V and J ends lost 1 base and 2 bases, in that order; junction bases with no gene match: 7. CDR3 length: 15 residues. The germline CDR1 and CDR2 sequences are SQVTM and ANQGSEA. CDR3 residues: CSVEGGQDNPYEQYF. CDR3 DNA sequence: TGCAGCGTTGAAGGGGGACAGGACAACCCCTACGAGCAGTACTTC.

As DNA, the CDR3 is TGTGCCAGCAGTCGGGGGGGGGCCTACGAGCAGTACTTC. Translation: CASSRGGAYEQYF. The rearrangement links TRBV5-4 to TRBJ2-7; 8 bases are a match to TRBD2. Looked up from germline, CDR1 is SGHNT and CDR2 is YYREEE (reference sequence). The CDR3 covers 13 residues. The V gene end was trimmed by 5 bases and the J gene end by 2 bases; junction bases not matched to a gene: 3.

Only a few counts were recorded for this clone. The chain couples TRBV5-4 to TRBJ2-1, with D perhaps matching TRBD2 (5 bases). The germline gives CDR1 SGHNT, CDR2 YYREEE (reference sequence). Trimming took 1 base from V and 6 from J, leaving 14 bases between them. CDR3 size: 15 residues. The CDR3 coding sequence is TGTGCCAGCAGCTTGACACTAGTCAGTAGCAATGAGCAGTTCTTC. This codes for CASSLTLVSSNEQFF.

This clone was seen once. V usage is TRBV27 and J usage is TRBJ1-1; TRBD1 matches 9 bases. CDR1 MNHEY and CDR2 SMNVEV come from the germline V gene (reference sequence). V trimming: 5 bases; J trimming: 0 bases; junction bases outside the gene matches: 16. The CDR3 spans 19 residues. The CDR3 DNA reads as TGTGCCAGCAGTCGGTACCTGGGGACAGGGTGGACCATGAACACTGAAGCTTTCTTT. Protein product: CASSRYLGTGWTMNTEAFF.

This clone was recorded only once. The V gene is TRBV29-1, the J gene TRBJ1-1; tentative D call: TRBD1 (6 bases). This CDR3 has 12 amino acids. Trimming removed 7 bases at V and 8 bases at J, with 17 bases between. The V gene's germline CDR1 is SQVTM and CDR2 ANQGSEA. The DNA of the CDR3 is TGCAGCGCCCGATCGGGGGGCCCAGAAGCTTTCTTT. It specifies CSARSGGPEAFF. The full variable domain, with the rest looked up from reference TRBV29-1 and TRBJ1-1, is SAVISQKPSRDICQRGTSLTIQCQVDSQVTMMFWYRQQPGQSLTLIATANQGSEATYESGFVIDKFPISRPNLTFSTLTVSNMSPEDSSIYLCSARSGGPEAFFGQGTRLTVV.

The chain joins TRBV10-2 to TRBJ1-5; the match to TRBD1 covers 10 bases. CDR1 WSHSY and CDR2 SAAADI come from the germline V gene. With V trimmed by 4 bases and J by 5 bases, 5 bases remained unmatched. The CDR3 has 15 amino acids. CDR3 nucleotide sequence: TGCGCCAGCAGTGGACGGACAGGGGGGGATCAGCCCCAGCATTTT. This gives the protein CASSGRTGGDQPQHF.

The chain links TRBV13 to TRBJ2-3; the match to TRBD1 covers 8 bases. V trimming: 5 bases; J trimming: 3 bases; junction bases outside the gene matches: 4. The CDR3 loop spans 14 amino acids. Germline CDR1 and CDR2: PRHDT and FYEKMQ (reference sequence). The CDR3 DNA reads TGTGCCAGCAGCCACGGACAGGGTACAGATACGCAGTATTTT. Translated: CASSHGQGTDTQYF.

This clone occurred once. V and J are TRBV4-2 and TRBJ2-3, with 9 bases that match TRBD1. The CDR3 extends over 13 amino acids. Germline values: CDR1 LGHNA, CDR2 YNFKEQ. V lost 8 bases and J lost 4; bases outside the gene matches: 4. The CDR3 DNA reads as TGTGCCAGCCACCGGACAGGGGCAGATACGCAGTATTTT. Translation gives CASHRTGADTQYF.

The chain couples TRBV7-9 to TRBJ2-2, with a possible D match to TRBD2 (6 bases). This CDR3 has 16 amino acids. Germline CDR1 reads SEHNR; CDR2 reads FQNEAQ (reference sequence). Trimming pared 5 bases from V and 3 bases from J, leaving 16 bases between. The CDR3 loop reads CASSPGWRRDTGELFF. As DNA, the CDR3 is TGTGCCAGCAGCCCGGGTTGGCGGAGGGACACCGGGGAGCTGTTTTTT.

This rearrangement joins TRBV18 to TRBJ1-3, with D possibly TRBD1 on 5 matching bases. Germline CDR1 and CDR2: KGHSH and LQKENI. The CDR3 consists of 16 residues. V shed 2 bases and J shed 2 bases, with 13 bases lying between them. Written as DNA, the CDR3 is TGTGCCAGCTCACCAGTTTTGGGGGGTCCTGGAAACACCATATATTTT. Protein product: CASSPVLGGPGNTIYF. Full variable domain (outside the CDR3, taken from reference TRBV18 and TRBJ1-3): NAGVMQNPRHLVRRRGQEARLRCSPMKGHSHVYWYRQLPEEGLKFMVYLQKENIIDESGMPKERFSAEFPKEGPSILRIQQVVRGDSAAYFCASSPVLGGPGNTIYFGEGSWLTVV.

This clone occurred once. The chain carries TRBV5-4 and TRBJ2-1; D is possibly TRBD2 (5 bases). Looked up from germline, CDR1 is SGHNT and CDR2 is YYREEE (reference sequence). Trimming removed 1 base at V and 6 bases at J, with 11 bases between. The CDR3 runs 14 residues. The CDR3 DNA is TGTGCCAGCAGCTTGATAAGCGGACCCAATGAGCAGTTCTTC. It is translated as CASSLISGPNEQFF. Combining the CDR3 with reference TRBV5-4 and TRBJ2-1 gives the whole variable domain ETGVTQSPTHLIKTRGQQVTLRCSSQSGHNTVSWYQQALGQGPQFIFQYYREEENGRGNFPPRFSGLQFPNYSSELNVNALELDDSALYLCASSLISGPNEQFFGPGTRLTVL.

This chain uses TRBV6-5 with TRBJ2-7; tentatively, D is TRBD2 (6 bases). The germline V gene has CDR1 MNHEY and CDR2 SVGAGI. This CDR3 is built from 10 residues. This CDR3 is CFQRVREQYF. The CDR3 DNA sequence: TGTTTCCAGCGGGTCCGCGAGCAGTACTTC.

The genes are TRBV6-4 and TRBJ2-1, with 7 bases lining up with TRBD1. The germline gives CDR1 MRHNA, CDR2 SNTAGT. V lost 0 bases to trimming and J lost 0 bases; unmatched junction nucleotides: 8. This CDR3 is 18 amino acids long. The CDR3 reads CASSDSPGQTSSYNEQFF. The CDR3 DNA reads TGTGCCAGCAGTGACTCTCCGGGACAGACCAGCTCCTACAATGAGCAGTTCTTC.

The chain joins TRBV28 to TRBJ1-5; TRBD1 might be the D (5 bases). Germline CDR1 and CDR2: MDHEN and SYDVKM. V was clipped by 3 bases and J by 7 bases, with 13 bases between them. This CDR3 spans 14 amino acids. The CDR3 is CASSFRRVEQPQHF. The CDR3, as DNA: TGTGCCAGCAGTTTTCGCAGGGTCGAGCAGCCCCAGCATTTT.

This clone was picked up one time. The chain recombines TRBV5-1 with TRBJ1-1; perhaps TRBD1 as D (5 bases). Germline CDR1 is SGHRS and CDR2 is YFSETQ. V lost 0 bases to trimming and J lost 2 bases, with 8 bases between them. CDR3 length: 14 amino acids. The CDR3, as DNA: TGCGCCAGCAGCTTGGCTAGGGGTAACACTGAAGCTTTCTTT. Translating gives CASSLARGNTEAFF.

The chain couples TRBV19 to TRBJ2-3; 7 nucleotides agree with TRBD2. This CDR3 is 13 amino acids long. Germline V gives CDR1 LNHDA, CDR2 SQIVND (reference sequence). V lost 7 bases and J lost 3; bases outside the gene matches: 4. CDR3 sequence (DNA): TGTGCCAGTATTCCGGGAGGAACAGATACGCAGTATTTT. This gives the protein CASIPGGTDTQYF. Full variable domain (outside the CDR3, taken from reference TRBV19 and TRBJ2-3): DGGITQSPKYLFRKEGQNVTLSCEQNLNHDAMYWYRQDPGQGLRLIYYSQIVNDFQKGDIAEGYSVSREKKESFPLTVTSAQKNPTAFYLCASIPGGTDTQYFGPGTRLTVL.

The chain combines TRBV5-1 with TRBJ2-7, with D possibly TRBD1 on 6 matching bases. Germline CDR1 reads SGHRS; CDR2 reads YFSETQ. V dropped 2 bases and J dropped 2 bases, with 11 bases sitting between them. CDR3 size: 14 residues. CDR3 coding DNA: TGCGCCAGCAGCTTTACCAGGGGCGCCTACGAGCAGTACTTC. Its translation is CASSFTRGAYEQYF.

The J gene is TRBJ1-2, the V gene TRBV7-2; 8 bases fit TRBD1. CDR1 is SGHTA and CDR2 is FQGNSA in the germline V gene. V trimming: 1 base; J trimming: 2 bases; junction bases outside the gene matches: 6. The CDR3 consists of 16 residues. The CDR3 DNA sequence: TGTGCCAGCAGCTTAGATCCGGACAGGGAGAACTATGGCTACACCTTC. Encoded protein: CASSLDPDRENYGYTF.

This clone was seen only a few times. The CDR3 DNA is TGTGCCAGCCCCGGACTGAGGACTGAAGCTTTCTTT. It encodes CASPGLRTEAFF. This chain uses TRBV2 with TRBJ1-1; D remains ambiguous. The CDR3 length is 12 residues. Germline assignment: CDR1 SNHLY and CDR2 FYNNEI. Trimming left V 8 bases short and J 5 bases short, with 12 bases between. Based on the CDR3 plus reference TRBV2 and TRBJ1-1, the full variable domain is EPEVTQTPSHQVTQMGQEVILRCVPISNHLYFYWYRQILGQKVEFLVSFYNNEISEKSEIFDDQFSVERPDGSNFTLKIRSTKLEDSAMYFCASPGLRTEAFFGQGTRLTVV.

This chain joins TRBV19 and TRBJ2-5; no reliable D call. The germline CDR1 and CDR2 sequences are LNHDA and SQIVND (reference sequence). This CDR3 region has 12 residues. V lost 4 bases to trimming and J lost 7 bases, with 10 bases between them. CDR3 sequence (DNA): TGTGCCAGTAGTACTGGGCAGCTGACCCAGTACTTC. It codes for CASSTGQLTQYF.

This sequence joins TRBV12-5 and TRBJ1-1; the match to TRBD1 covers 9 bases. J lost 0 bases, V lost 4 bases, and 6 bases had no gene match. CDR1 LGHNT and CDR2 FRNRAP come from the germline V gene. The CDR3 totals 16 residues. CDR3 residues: CASGYIQGALNTEAFF. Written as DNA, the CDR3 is TGTGCTAGTGGTTATATACAGGGGGCACTGAACACTGAAGCTTTCTTT.